This T cell receptor beta chain was captured by sequencing in a study of OX40 agonist ivuxolimab in advanced cancers. Assay used: immunoSEQ multiplex PCR; TCRdb lists only in-frame clones, some missing. The table lists tens of thousands of clones, about 83% of them singletons, with approximately 3.1% in the top ten. The junction had 2 bases not matched to a gene; V was cut back by 1 base and J by 3 bases. Germline lookup yields CDR1 SGHKS and CDR2 YYEKEE (reference sequence). The CDR3 runs to 15 residues. The TCR comes from an adult with an advanced solid tumor such as melanoma, head and neck, liver or kidney cancer. This sample comprised CD4+ or CD8+ T cells sorted from blood, obtained in a trial of the OX40 agonist ivuxolimab. The chain is built from TRBV5-5 and TRBJ2-1, with 9 bases matching TRBD2. In nucleotides, the CDR3 is TGTGCCAGCAGCTTGCTAGCGGGAATCTACAATGAGCAGTTCTTC. Translation gives CASSLLAGIYNEQFF.